Below, one TCR beta chain is given with its context. This entry belongs to a study of shared clonotypes between healthy human individuals. The repertoire was sequenced with immunoSEQ multiplex PCR; TCRdb's copy has only in-frame clones and lacks some. The sample has around 1.4 million clones; 97% to 99% are singletons. The CDR3 loop spans 14 amino acids. Per the germline V gene, CDR1 is SGHRS and CDR2 is YFSETQ. Unmatched junction bases numbered 2, after V lost 2 bases and J lost 1 base. The sequenced sample consisted of naive CD4+ T cells sorted from blood. Subset defined: CD45RA+ positively selected. The receptor's source is a man younger than 45 in good health. The rearrangement uses TRBV5-1 and TRBJ1-2, with 7 bases that match TRBD1. CDR3 in DNA: TGCGCCAGCAGCTTTACAGGGGTTAACTATGGCTACACCTTC. This codes for CASSFTGVNYGYTF.